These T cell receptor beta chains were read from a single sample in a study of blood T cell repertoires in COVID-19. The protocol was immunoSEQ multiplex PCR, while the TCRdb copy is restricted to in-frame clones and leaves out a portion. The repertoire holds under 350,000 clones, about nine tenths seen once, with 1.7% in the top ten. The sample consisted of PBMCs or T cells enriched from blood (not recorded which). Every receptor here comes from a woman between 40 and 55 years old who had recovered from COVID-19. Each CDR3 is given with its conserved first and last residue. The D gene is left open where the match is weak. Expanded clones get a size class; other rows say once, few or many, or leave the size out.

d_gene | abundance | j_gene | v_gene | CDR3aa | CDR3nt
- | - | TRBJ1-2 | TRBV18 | CASSEVNSHYGYTF | TGTGCCAGCTCAGAGGTGAATTCACACTATGGCTACACCTTC
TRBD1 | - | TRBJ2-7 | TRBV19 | CASSKGQLYSYEQYF | TGTGCCAGTAGCAAGGGACAGCTTTACTCCTACGAGCAGTACTTC
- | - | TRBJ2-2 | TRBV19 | CASMDEGKPWTGELFF | TGTGCCAGTATGGATGAGGGAAAACCTTGGACCGGGGAGCTGTTTTTT
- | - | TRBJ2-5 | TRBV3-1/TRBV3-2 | CASSQEWQTQYF | TGTGCCAGCAGCCAAGAATGGCAGACCCAGTACTTC
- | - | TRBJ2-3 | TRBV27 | CASSLSGATDTQYF | TGTGCCAGCAGTTTATCGGGGGCCACAGATACGCAGTATTTT
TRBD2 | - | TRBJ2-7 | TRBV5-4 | CASSSSGTSGSYEQYF | TGTGCCAGCAGTTCCAGCGGTACTAGCGGTTCCTACGAGCAGTACTTC
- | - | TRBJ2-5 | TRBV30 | CAYGPRGAQETQYF | TGTGCATACGGGCCCCGGGGGGCTCAAGAGACCCAGTACTTC
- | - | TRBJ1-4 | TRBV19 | CASSSTGYEKLFF | TGTGCCAGTAGTAGTACAGGGTATGAAAAACTGTTTTTT
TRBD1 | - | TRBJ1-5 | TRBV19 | CASSSGQGGNQPQHF | TGTGCCAGTAGTTCCGGACAGGGTGGGAATCAGCCCCAGCATTTT
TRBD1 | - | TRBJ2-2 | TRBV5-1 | CASSPPGQASTGELFF | TGCGCCAGCAGCCCCCCGGGACAGGCATCCACCGGGGAGCTGTTTTTT
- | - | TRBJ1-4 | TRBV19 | CASNPQSSVGEKLFF | TGTGCCAGTAACCCCCAAAGCAGCGTCGGGGAAAAACTGTTTTTT
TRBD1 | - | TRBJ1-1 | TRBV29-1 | CSVSGQQNTEAFF | TGCAGCGTTTCGGGACAGCAGAACACTGAAGCTTTCTTT
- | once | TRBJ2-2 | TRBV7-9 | CASSKQGTGELFF | TGTGCCAGCAGCAAACAGGGAACCGGGGAGCTGTTTTTT
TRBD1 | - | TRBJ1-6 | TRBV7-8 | CASSLEGQYNSPLHF | TGTGCCAGCAGCTTAGAGGGACAGTATAATTCACCCCTCCACTTT
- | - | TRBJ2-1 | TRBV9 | CASSVDGGYSYNEQFF | TGTGCCAGCAGCGTAGACGGGGGATACTCCTACAATGAGCAGTTCTTC
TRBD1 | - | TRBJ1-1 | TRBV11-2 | CASSLTGSNTEAFF | TGTGCCAGCAGCTTGACAGGGTCGAACACTGAAGCTTTCTTT
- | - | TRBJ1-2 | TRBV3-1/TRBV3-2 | CASSRTDYGYTF | TGTGCCAGCAGCCGGACAGACTATGGCTACACCTTC
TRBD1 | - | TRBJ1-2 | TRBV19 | CASGDRFRDRGDYTF | TGTGCCAGTGGTGACCGCTTCCGGGACAGGGGAGACTACACCTTC
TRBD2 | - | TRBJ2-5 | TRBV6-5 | CASSQRTSRETQYF | TGTGCCAGCAGTCAGAGGACTAGCAGAGAGACCCAGTACTTC
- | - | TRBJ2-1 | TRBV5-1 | CASSLGQGFPNEQFF | TGCGCCAGCAGCTTGGGCCAGGGATTTCCGAATGAGCAGTTCTTC
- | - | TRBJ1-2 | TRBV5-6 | CASSFPGLYGYTF | TGTGCCAGCAGCTTTCCGGGACTCTATGGCTACACCTTC
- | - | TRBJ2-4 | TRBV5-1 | CASSFTGELAKNIQYF | TGCGCCAGCAGCTTTACGGGAGAACTAGCCAAAAACATTCAGTACTTC
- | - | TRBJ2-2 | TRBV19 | CASKGQPNTGELFF | TGTGCCAGTAAGGGACAACCAAACACCGGGGAGCTGTTTTTT
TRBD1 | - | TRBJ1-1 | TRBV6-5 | CASSYSRTGGTEAFF | TGTGCCAGCAGTTACTCTCGGACAGGCGGTACTGAAGCTTTCTTT
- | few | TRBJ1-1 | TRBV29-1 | CSVEVGQPRVEAFF | TGCAGCGTTGAAGTAGGACAGCCACGGGTTGAAGCTTTCTTT
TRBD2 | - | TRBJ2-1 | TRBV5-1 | CASSTGLAGYNEQFF | TGCGCCAGCAGCACCGGACTAGCGGGGTACAATGAGCAGTTCTTC
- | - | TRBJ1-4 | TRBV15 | CATSRVGAANEKLFF | TGTGCCACCAGCAGAGTTGGGGCGGCTAATGAAAAACTGTTTTTT
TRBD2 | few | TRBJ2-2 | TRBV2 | CASTTSGSPAGELFF | TGTGCCAGCACCACTAGCGGGAGCCCCGCCGGGGAGCTGTTTTTT
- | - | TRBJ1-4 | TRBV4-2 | CASSSRIDSQEKLFF | TGTGCCAGCAGCTCAAGGATCGACAGTCAGGAAAAACTGTTTTTT
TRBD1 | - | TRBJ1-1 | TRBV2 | CASTGQGRTEAFF | TGTGCCAGCACTGGACAGGGACGGACTGAAGCTTTCTTT
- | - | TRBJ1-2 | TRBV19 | CASSPGDYGYTF | TGTGCCAGTAGTCCGGGAGACTATGGCTACACCTTC
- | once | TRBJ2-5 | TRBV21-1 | CASSCRTGPGPSKETQYF | TGTGCCAGCAGCTGTCGGACAGGGCCGGGACCTTCCAAGGAGACCCAGTACTTC
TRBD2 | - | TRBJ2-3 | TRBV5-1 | CARSRAGGRTDTQYF | TGCGCCCGCAGCCGCGCGGGGGGGCGGACAGATACGCAGTATTTT
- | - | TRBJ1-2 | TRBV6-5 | CASIQGAEAYGYTF | TGTGCCAGCATCCAAGGGGCAGAAGCGTATGGCTACACCTTC
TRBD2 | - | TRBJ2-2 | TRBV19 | CASSIRVTSGNTGELFF | TGTGCCAGTAGTATAAGGGTGACTAGCGGGAACACCGGGGAGCTGTTTTTT
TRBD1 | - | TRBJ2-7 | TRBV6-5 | CASSYLSTGESYEQYF | TGTGCCAGCAGTTACCTCTCGACAGGGGAATCCTACGAGCAGTACTTC